A selection of T cell receptor beta chains follows, all from one sample in a study of blood T cell repertoires in COVID-19. TCRdb's copy holds only in-frame clones and misses some; the assay was immunoSEQ multiplex PCR. The sample has about 240,000 clones, around 83% seen once. The sample consisted of peripheral blood. These receptors originate from a woman aged 18-29 years with acute or convalescent COVID-19. CDR3s include the opening cysteine and the closing phenylalanine or tryptophan. D genes are given only for firm matches. Some rows have no size entry. The others give once, few or many, or a class for an expanded clone.

D: TRBD2; size: NA; V: TRBV19; length: 17; CDR3: CASSIILVASGGNEQFF
D: NA; size: NA; V: TRBV6-1; length: 13; CDR3: CASSEAANYGYTF
D: TRBD1; size: once; V: TRBV28; length: 15; CDR3: CASRHGTGANEKLFF
D: NA; size: NA; V: TRBV28; length: 14; CDR3: CASSLQTVRGEQYF
D: NA; size: few; V: TRBV5-6; length: 15; CDR3: CASSLIGSSYNEQFF
D: TRBD2; size: NA; V: TRBV6-2/TRBV6-3; length: 16; CDR3: CASSSGTSGRYGELFF
D: TRBD1; size: NA; V: TRBV29-1; length: 13; CDR3: CSVDQGANTEAFF
D: NA; size: NA; V: TRBV7-6; length: 15; CDR3: CASSLGTANTGELFF
D: NA; size: NA; V: TRBV5-5; length: 13; CDR3: CASSLTGIQPQHF
D: NA; size: NA; V: TRBV18; length: 16; CDR3: CASSPTPTFGSYEQYF
D: NA; size: NA; V: TRBV19; length: 11; CDR3: CASTAGYGYTF
D: NA; size: NA; V: TRBV7-3; length: 17; CDR3: CASSNLSWASGANVLTF
D: TRBD1; size: NA; V: TRBV7-8; length: 13; CDR3: CASSRGRNQPQHF